What follows are 28 T cell receptor beta chains derived from one specimen sequenced in a study of read filtering for tumor transcriptome and immune sequencing (dated by TCRdb to the early 2020s). Sequencing took place on an Illumina HiSeq 4000. Starting from 350 to 500 ng RNA, TCR libraries were constructed with the Immunoverse kit using molecular barcoded adaptors that cover the alpha/delta and beta/gamma chains. TCRdb ran its own pipeline on the public reads, namely fastp trimming at Q25 and MiXCR clone calling, and kept in-frame beta chains. For every CDR3 protein sequence, its rows merge into one entry that carries the most common genes and DNA. The sample data list some 140,000 distinct CDR3 sequences, and roughly an eighth of these were observed just once. The ten biggest clones cover approximately 8% of the sample. The sequenced sample was a population of CD138-negative cells sorted from bone marrow. The sample's cell subset or site label, decoded: bone marrow mononuclear cells depleted of CD138+ plasma/myeloma cells by negative magnetic selection. Every receptor here comes from a donor aged 40 or older with multiple myeloma.

This clonotype appeared many times. The chain couples TRBV5-6 to TRBJ2-1; TRBD2 agrees at 9 bases. Losses at the gene ends were 0 bases for V and 3 bases for J; bases not matched to a gene: 7. This CDR3 is built from 17 residues. Per the germline V gene, CDR1 is SGHDT and CDR2 is YYEEEE. CDR3 loop: CASSLDGREGHYNEQFF. The CDR3, as DNA: TGTGCCAGCAGCTTGGATGGGCGGGAGGGCCACTACAATGAGCAGTTCTTC. Complete variable domain (other parts from reference TRBV5-6 and TRBJ2-1): DAGVTQSPTHLIKTRGQQVTLRCSPKSGHDTVSWYQQALGQGPQFIFQYYEEEERQRGNFPDRFSGHQFPNYSSELNVNALLLGDSALYLCASSLDGREGHYNEQFFGPGTRLTVL.

As concerns this clonotype: A much more abundant neighbour one base away suggests this may be a read error. V usage is TRBV9 and J usage is TRBJ2-2; D unresolved. The CDR3 contains 15 residues. Germline values: CDR1 SGDLS, CDR2 YYNGEE. The CDR3 DNA follows: TGTGCCAGCGGCGTAGACGGAAGCCACACCGGGGAGCTGTTTTTT. Its translation is CASGVDGSHTGELFF.

This clonotype has only a few counts. The V call is TRBV12-5, the J call TRBJ2-3; TRBD2 is a possible D gene (5 bases). CDR1 and CDR2 from the germline V gene are LGHNT and FRNRAP. This CDR3 is 17 amino acids long. V gave up 0 bases and J gave up 1 base, with 14 bases separating them. The CDR3 coding sequence is TGTGCTAGTGGTTTGGTACTCGGGCGGGTCGGCACAGATACGCAGTATTTT. Amino acids: CASGLVLGRVGTDTQYF.

Many counts were recorded for this clonotype. This rearrangement joins TRBV20-1 to TRBJ2-1; D is uncertain. Trimming stripped 1 base from V and 4 bases from J, with 17 bases between. CDR1 and CDR2 (germline): DFQATT, SNEGSKA (reference sequence). The CDR3 length is 16 residues. The CDR3 region is CSARAPRPTLYNEQFF. For the CDR3, the DNA is TGCAGTGCTAGAGCTCCCCGGCCTACCCTTTACAATGAGCAGTTCTTC.

In its sample, this clonotype was seen many times. CDR3 sequence reads: CASSFLSPGLIGNQPQHF. The CDR3 nucleotides are TGTGCCAGCAGTTTCCTGAGTCCGGGGCTAATCGGCAATCAGCCCCAGCATTTT. The rearrangement joins TRBV12-3 or TRBV12-4 to TRBJ1-5; possibly TRBD1 for D (5 bases). V was trimmed by 3 bases and J by 2 bases, leaving 20 bases between them. The CDR3 is 18 amino acids.

Turning to this clonotype: The junction departs from the called germline gene at one end, perhaps through a read error. The V call is TRBV9, the J call TRBJ2-6; D possibly corresponds to TRBD1 (5 bases). In germline, CDR1 is SGDLS, CDR2 YYNGEE. The CDR3 has 19 residues. CDR3 coding DNA: TGTGCCAGCAGCGTATCCGGCAGCCCCCTTCTTTCTGGGGCCAACGTCCCGTCTTTC. It codes for CASSVSGSPLLSGANVPSF.

The rearrangement links TRBV6-2 or TRBV6-3 to TRBJ1-1; 10 bases map to TRBD1. With 4 bases clipped from V and 6 bases from J, the junction kept 8 bases outside the gene matches. Germline V gene lookup returns CDR1 MNHEY and CDR2 SVGEGT. CDR3 length equals 15 residues. The CDR3 loop is CASSSAGTGESEAFF. CDR3 sequence (DNA): TGTGCCAGCAGTTCTGCCGGGACAGGGGAGTCTGAAGCTTTCTTT.

The chain recombines TRBV19 with TRBJ2-2; 11 bases align to TRBD2. The V gene end was trimmed by 5 bases and the J gene end by 7 bases; junction bases not matched to a gene: 6. The length of the CDR3 is 15 residues. The V gene's germline CDR1 is LNHDA and CDR2 SQIVND (reference sequence). CDR3 coding DNA: TGTGCCAGTAGTGTTCCGGGACTAGCGGTCGGGGAGCTGTTTTTT. This gives the protein CASSVPGLAVGELFF.

This clonotype has a count of ten or more. The chain combines TRBV2 with TRBJ1-1, with a possible D match to TRBD1 (5 bases). Germline V gene lookup returns CDR1 SNHLY and CDR2 FYNNEI. Trimming stripped 6 bases from V and 1 base from J, with 12 bases between. CDR3 length: 14 residues. This chain's CDR3 is CASRVRETNTEAFF. The CDR3 nucleotides read TGTGCCAGCAGAGTCAGGGAGACGAACACTGAAGCTTTCTTT.

In its sample, this clonotype was seen many times. This sequence joins TRBV20-1 and TRBJ1-5; TRBD1 might be the D (6 bases). Per germline, CDR1 DFQATT and CDR2 SNEGSKA (reference sequence). V dropped 3 bases and J dropped 2 bases, with 14 bases sitting between them. This CDR3 spans 15 amino acids. CDR3 sequence: CSARPGGAGNQPQHF. The CDR3 coding sequence is TGCAGTGCTAGGCCGGGGGGGGCCGGCAATCAGCCCCAGCATTTT.

This clonotype occurred many times. This chain joins TRBV5-1 and TRBJ2-5, with D possibly being TRBD1 (6 bases). Trimming pared 4 bases from V and 5 bases from J, leaving 18 bases between. The CDR3 sequence is 15 residues long. Germline values: CDR1 SGHRS, CDR2 YFSETQ. The CDR3 is CASSPGTQPRETQYF. In DNA, the CDR3 is TGCGCCAGCAGCCCGGGGACACAGCCTAGGGAGACCCAGTACTTC.

At least ten counts were recorded for this clonotype. The rearrangement links TRBV7-3 to TRBJ2-1; D remains unclear. The V gene lost 5 bases and the J gene lost 3 bases, with 8 bases spanning the gap. The CDR3 sequence is 13 residues long. Germline-derived CDR1 and CDR2 are SGHTA and FQGTGA. CDR3 bases: TGTGCCAGCAGCCCAAGCAACTACAATGAGCAGTTCTTC. It encodes CASSPSNYNEQFF.

This clonotype was detected ten times or more. CDR3 bases: TGCGCCAGCAGCTTGGCGGCTCAGGCGGAGGGGTATACGCAGTATTTT. Translation: CASSLAAQAEGYTQYF. The chain carries TRBV5-1 and TRBJ2-3; D may be TRBD2 (6 bases). CDR3 length: 16 amino acids. The V end lost 0 bases, the J end lost 7 bases, and 18 bases lay between the germline ends. CDR1 SGHRS and CDR2 YFSETQ come from the germline V gene.

This clonotype was counted a few times. This chain joins TRBV3-1 and TRBJ2-5; 10 nucleotides agree with TRBD2. From germline, CDR1 is LGHDT and CDR2 YNNKEL (reference sequence). With V trimmed by 4 bases and J by 2 bases, 7 bases remained unmatched. The CDR3 runs to 16 residues. CDR3 in DNA: TGTGCCAGCAGCCTGGGGACTAGCGTCTTTCAAGAGACCCAGTACTTC. It codes for CASSLGTSVFQETQYF.

This clonotype has a count of ten or more. The rearrangement links TRBV4-1 to TRBJ2-4; 8 bases line up with TRBD2. CDR3 length: 14 amino acids. Germline V gene sequence: CDR1 MGHRA, CDR2 YSYEKL. Trimming removed 4 bases from V and 6 bases from J; junction bases left unmatched: 5. The CDR3 sequence: CASSPSGGRNIQYF. CDR3 DNA: TGCGCCAGCAGCCCAAGCGGGGGAAGAAACATTCAGTACTTC.

This clonotype has at least ten counts. This chain links TRBV5-1 with TRBJ1-5, with D unclear. V lost 0 bases and J 3 bases, leaving 7 bases between the germline ends. Germline values: CDR1 SGHRS, CDR2 YFSETQ. CDR3 length: 14 amino acids. Written as DNA, the CDR3 is TGCGCCAGCAGCTTGGGTAGCCCCAATCAGCCCCAGCATTTT. Protein product: CASSLGSPNQPQHF.

In its sample, this clonotype was seen many times. V and J are TRBV20-1 and TRBJ1-1; no reliable D call. V was trimmed by 3 bases and J by 5 bases, leaving 10 bases between them. Germline assignment: CDR1 DFQATT and CDR2 SNEGSKA (reference sequence). There are 12 residues in the CDR3. The CDR3 spells CSASAARTEAFF. The DNA for the CDR3 is TGCAGTGCTAGTGCGGCCCGTACTGAAGCTTTCTTT.

Worth noting for this clonotype: This may be a read error, as it is one base from a much larger clone. The chain couples TRBV29-1 to TRBJ1-1, with no clear D. The CDR3 runs 10 residues. Germline values: CDR1 SQVTM, CDR2 ANQGSEA. With 0 bases removed from V and 14 bases from J, the gap between germline ends came to 10 bases. The CDR3 protein is CSVEDGCAFF. The CDR3 nucleotides are TGCAGCGTTGAAGACGGCTGCGCGTTCTTT.

Many counts were recorded for this clonotype. The chain recombines TRBV20-1 with TRBJ2-1; D call uncertain. Germline CDR1 is DFQATT and CDR2 is SNEGSKA (reference sequence). Trimming took off 3 bases at V and 2 bases at J, with 14 bases between the two ends. There are 15 residues in the CDR3. The DNA of the CDR3 is TGCAGTGCTAGGGATCGGGCGCCGACCTACAATGAGCAGTTCTTC. Protein product: CSARDRAPTYNEQFF.

This clonotype was seen many times. The J gene is TRBJ2-2, the V gene TRBV9; 8 bases are a match to TRBD2. The length of the CDR3 is 14 residues. The germline CDR1 and CDR2 sequences are SGDLS and YYNGEE. The J segment lost 4 bases and the V segment lost 4 bases, leaving 3 bases of the junction unmatched. The chain's CDR3 is CASSIAGSTGELFF. The CDR3 bases are TGTGCCAGCAGCATAGCGGGGTCCACCGGGGAGCTGTTTTTT.

This clonotype was observed at least ten times. The V and J genes are TRBV7-3 and TRBJ2-1, with 9 bases lining up with TRBD2. After removal of 4 bases from V and 9 bases from J, the junction contained 10 bases not matched to a gene. CDR3 size: 15 residues. Germline V gene sequence: CDR1 SGHTA, CDR2 FQGTGA. CDR3 bases: TGTGCCAGCAGCTATTTAGCGGGAGTATCCGGTGAGCAGTTCTTC. It codes for CASSYLAGVSGEQFF.

This clonotype appeared many times. V and J are TRBV11-2 and TRBJ1-5; D is undetermined. The germline V gene has CDR1 SGHAT and CDR2 FQNNGV. The CDR3 is 13 amino acids. Trimming cost V 1 base and J 6 bases, with 7 bases left between them. The CDR3 protein is CASSLGEGQPQHF. The DNA for the CDR3 is TGTGCCAGCAGCTTAGGTGAGGGTCAGCCCCAGCATTTT.

This clonotype was seen repeatedly, ten times or more. The chain employs TRBV7-7 and TRBJ2-7, with D unclear. This CDR3 spans 13 amino acids. V lost 8 bases to trimming and J lost 0 bases, with 11 bases between them. CDR1 and CDR2 from the germline V gene are SSHAT and FNYEAQ (reference sequence). The CDR3 nucleotides read TGTGCCAGCGGCCCCCTGGGCTCCTACGAGCAGTACTTC. Its protein is CASGPLGSYEQYF. Filled out from reference TRBV7-7 and TRBJ2-7, the complete variable domain reads GAGVSQSPRYKVTKRGQDVTLRCDPISSHATLYWYQQALGQGPEFLTYFNYEAQPDKSGLPSDRFSAERPEGSISTLTIQRTEQRDSAMYRCASGPLGSYEQYFGPGTRLTVT.

This chain uses TRBV5-1 with TRBJ2-1; D might be TRBD1 or TRBD2, each matching 5 bases. Germline V CDR1 and CDR2: SGHRS, YFSETQ. The CDR3 loop spans 12 amino acids. Trimming removed 3 bases at V and 5 bases at J, with 6 bases between. CDR3 in amino acids: CASSSGHNEQFF. DNA of the CDR3: TGCGCCAGCAGCTCGGGACACAATGAGCAGTTCTTC.

In regard to this clonotype: This may be a read error: a much more frequent sequence differs by one nucleotide. The chain links TRBV20-1 to TRBJ1-1, with D hard to call. The CDR3 is 12 amino acids. CDR1 is DFQATT and CDR2 is SNEGSKA in the germline V gene (reference sequence). The CDR3 DNA reads as TGCAGCGCCCCCCGGGAGGAAGCTGAAGCTTTCTTT. As protein: CSAPREEAEAFF.

In this sample, this clonotype turned up many times. The V gene is TRBV20-1, the J gene TRBJ2-7; D gene unclear. The V gene lost 2 bases and the J gene lost 3 bases, with 5 bases spanning the gap. Germline values: CDR1 DFQATT, CDR2 SNEGSKA (reference sequence). CDR3 length: 11 residues. The CDR3 region is CSARRNYEQYF. The DNA for the CDR3 is TGCAGTGCTAGAAGGAACTACGAGCAGTACTTC.

The J gene is TRBJ2-7, the V gene TRBV20-1; D is perhaps TRBD2 (6 bases). V was trimmed by 0 bases and J by 4 bases, leaving 19 bases between them. Looked up from germline, CDR1 is DFQATT and CDR2 is SNEGSKA (reference sequence). The CDR3 is made up of 16 amino acids. The CDR3 nucleotides read TGCAGTGCTAGAGATCGGGTTAGCGGTGGCGGGTACGAGCAGTACTTC. Protein sequence: CSARDRVSGGGYEQYF.

In its sample, this clonotype was seen many times. The V gene is TRBV7-3, the J gene TRBJ2-2, with no clear D. The CDR3 consists of 13 residues. The germline V gene has CDR1 SGHTA and CDR2 FQGTGA. V was pared by 4 bases and J by 5 bases, with 8 bases between. In DNA form, the CDR3 reads TGTGCCAGCAGCTCCACTACAACCGGGGAGCTGTTTTTT. Its protein is CASSSTTTGELFF.